This is a list of T cell receptor beta chains from one sample in a study of response to subunit inactivated influenza vaccine. One entry per CDR3 protein results from TCRdb running MiXCR on the RT-PCR reads. The sample yields fewer than 250,000 distinct CDR3 sequences, about 15% seen once. Sequenced material: CD8+ T cells sorted from PBMCs, taken more than 4 days after vaccination. Receptors were obtained from a middle-aged man who received an inactivated influenza vaccine. CDR3s include the opening cysteine and the closing phenylalanine or tryptophan. D genes are given only for firm matches. Clone size is shown for a subset of rows, as once, few, many or a class of expanded clone.

size	V	D	J	CDR3	DNA
few	TRBV2	.	TRBJ2-5	CASSDNPGQETQYF	TGTGCCAGCAGTGATAACCCGGGACAAGAGACCCAGTACTTC
many	TRBV15	.	TRBJ1-1	CATSSASGTEAFF	TGTGCCACCAGCTCCGCCTCGGGGACTGAAGCTTTCTTT
.	TRBV14	.	TRBJ1-6	CASSRRQEDSPLHF	TGTGCCAGCAGCCGCCGACAAGAGGACTCACCCCTCCACTTT
few	TRBV4-3	.	TRBJ2-1	CASSQDGKGNEQFF	TGCGCCAGCAGCCAAGATGGTAAGGGGAATGAGCAGTTCTTC
few	TRBV12-3/TRBV12-4	.	TRBJ2-7	CASSLTLFYEQYF	TGTGCCAGCAGTCTAACTCTCTTCTACGAGCAGTACTTC
.	TRBV7-2	.	TRBJ2-3	CASSLVAVSIAGRADTQYF	TGTGCCAGCAGCTTAGTCGCGGTCTCTATTGCAGGACGCGCAGATACGCAGTATTTT
many	TRBV20-1	.	TRBJ2-1	CSARLAYNEQFF	TGCAGTGCTAGACTAGCTTACAATGAGCAGTTCTTC
.	TRBV15	TRBD1	TRBJ2-5	CATSRRDSQAETQYF	TGTGCCACCAGCAGGAGGGACAGTCAGGCAGAGACCCAGTACTTC
many	TRBV6-2/TRBV6-3	.	TRBJ2-3	CASTLTDVPDTQYF	TGTGCCAGCACCCTAACGGACGTCCCAGATACGCAGTATTTT
few	TRBV6-2/TRBV6-3	TRBD2	TRBJ2-1	CASRGIAAGDSYNEQFF	TGTGCCAGCCGGGGTATAGCGGCGGGAGACTCCTACAATGAGCAGTTCTTC
.	TRBV30	.	TRBJ2-7	CARRGPSEYEQYF	TGTGCCCGGAGGGGGCCTTCCGAGTACGAGCAGTACTTC
.	TRBV11-2	.	TRBJ2-7	CASSSRETYEQYF	TGTGCCAGCAGCTCCCGGGAGACCTACGAGCAGTACTTC
.	TRBV7-9	.	TRBJ1-1	CASRIWNTEAFF	TGTGCCAGCCGCATTTGGAACACTGAAGCTTTCTTT
.	TRBV12-3/TRBV12-4	TRBD1	TRBJ1-6	CASSLNRGYSPLHF	TGTGCCAGCAGTTTAAACAGGGGATACTCACCCCTCCACTTT
.	TRBV5-1	.	TRBJ2-6	CASSFTGFSGANVLTF	TGCGCCAGCAGCTTCACAGGCTTCTCTGGGGCCAACGTCCTGACTTTC
.	TRBV6-1	TRBD1	TRBJ2-7	CASSGRIPGQGDSGEQYF	TGTGCCAGCAGTGGGAGGATCCCGGGACAGGGAGATTCGGGCGAGCAGTACTTC
.	TRBV29-1	.	TRBJ2-1	CSVTGRRAYNEQFF	TGCAGCGTTACTGGTAGAAGGGCGTACAATGAGCAGTTCTTC
.	TRBV4-2	TRBD1	TRBJ2-1	CASSQETGYNEQFF	TGTGCCAGCAGCCAAGAGACAGGGTACAATGAGCAGTTCTTC
few	TRBV27	TRBD1	TRBJ1-2	CASSLGPGTADGYTF	TGTGCCAGCAGTTTAGGACCCGGGACAGCCGATGGCTACACCTTC
.	TRBV4-3	.	TRBJ1-5	CASSQDLGPLTNQPQHF	TGCGCCAGCAGCCAAGATCTAGGGCCCCTCACCAATCAGCCCCAGCATTTT
.	TRBV27	TRBD1	TRBJ2-7	CASMTQGAAYEQYF	TGTGCCAGCATGACACAGGGGGCGGCTTACGAGCAGTACTTC
few	TRBV20-1	TRBD2	TRBJ2-1	CSARATSGGGEQFF	TGCAGTGCTAGAGCAACTAGCGGGGGAGGTGAGCAGTTCTTC
.	TRBV27	.	TRBJ2-3	CASSFGTERADTQYF	TGTGCCAGCAGTTTCGGGACCGAAAGGGCAGATACGCAGTATTTT
few	TRBV7-2	.	TRBJ1-2	CASSLGSGPSGYTF	TGTGCCAGCAGCTTGGGGTCGGGGCCAAGCGGCTACACCTTC
.	TRBV27	.	TRBJ2-1	CASSPLGFGIEQFF	TGTGCCAGCAGTCCACTGGGGTTCGGCATTGAGCAGTTCTTC
few	TRBV15	.	TRBJ2-2	CATSGVLLRTGELFF	TGTGCCACCAGCGGTGTGCTACTGCGGACCGGGGAGCTGTTTTTT
.	TRBV7-2	.	TRBJ2-3	CASSLVFPSTDTQYF	TGTGCCAGCAGCTTAGTTTTCCCTAGCACAGATACGCAGTATTTT
.	TRBV12-3/TRBV12-4	.	TRBJ2-5	CASSLWGDLGETQYF	TGTGCCAGCAGTTTATGGGGGGATTTGGGAGAGACCCAGTACTTC
.	TRBV4-2	TRBD2	TRBJ2-7	CASSQVGRSEQYF	TGTGCCAGCAGCCAAGTCGGGAGGAGCGAGCAGTACTTC
few	TRBV5-4	.	TRBJ1-6	CASGRGDSPLHF	TGTGCCAGCGGCCGGGGAGATTCACCCCTCCACTTT
few	TRBV15	.	TRBJ2-2	CATSTGGGELFF	TGTGCCACCAGCACTGGTGGCGGGGAGCTGTTTTTT
few	TRBV6-2/TRBV6-3	.	TRBJ2-1	CASSWTGSYNEQFF	TGTGCCAGCAGTTGGACGGGATCGTACAATGAGCAGTTCTTC